Shown below are 4 T cell receptor beta chains from a single sample sequenced in a study of CD8 T cells in Susac syndrome. When the RNA was reverse transcribed, random hexamers were used with an input of about 0.45 to 1 ug. TCRdb called the immunoSEQ multiplex PCR reads again in MiXCR, with one record for every CDR3 protein. This sample has about 150,000 distinct CDR3 sequences, with around 96% found just once. Sequencing input: CD4+ T cells from PBMCs. These receptors all come from a human donor with Susac syndrome.

This chain links TRBV15 with TRBJ2-3; 7 bases map to TRBD2. Germline CDR1 is LNHNV and CDR2 is YYDKDF (reference sequence). The CDR3 has 17 amino acids. Germline trimming cut 3 bases from V and 1 base from J; bases unmatched to any gene: 10. CDR3 DNA sequence: TGTGCCACCAGCAGGGCCCAATTAGCGGGCCGCACAGATACGCAGTATTTT. Amino acids: CATSRAQLAGRTDTQYF.

The genes are TRBV20-1 and TRBJ1-1, with a weak D call TRBD1 (6 bases). The ends were cut back, 3 bases at V and 4 bases at J, with 15 bases in the middle. The CDR3 is 14 amino acids. Germline CDR1 DFQATT, CDR2 SNEGSKA (reference sequence). The CDR3: CSARGQGSGTEAFF. As DNA, the CDR3 is TGCAGTGCTAGGGGGCAGGGGTCGGGCACTGAAGCTTTCTTT.

V usage is TRBV20-1 and J usage is TRBJ1-2; 9 bases are shared with TRBD1. Germline-derived CDR1 and CDR2 are DFQATT and SNEGSKA (reference sequence). CDR3 length: 14 residues. Trimming removed 4 bases from V and 1 base from J; junction bases left unmatched: 4. In DNA, the CDR3 is TGCAGTGCTACCCGGGACAGGGATAACTATGGCTACACCTTC. Translating gives CSATRDRDNYGYTF.

This chain joins TRBV11-2 and TRBJ2-7; TRBD2 matches at 9 bases. This CDR3 is built from 15 residues. Trimming took 3 bases from V and 2 from J; bases not matched to a gene: 5. CDR1 and CDR2 (germline): SGHAT, FQNNGV. CDR3 DNA: TGTGCCAGCAGCTTTGATTTAGCGGGGGCCTACGAGCAGTACTTC. Translation gives CASSFDLAGAYEQYF.